Listed below are T cell receptor beta chains from one sample, sequenced in a study of TIL therapy for anti-PD-1-resistant metastatic lung cancer. Only in-frame clones appear in the TCRdb table, and some are missing; sequencing was by immunoSEQ multiplex PCR. The sample consists of 95,000 or so clones, about 71% of them appearing once. This sample comprised tumor tissue, obtained at baseline. The receptors derive from a person between 30 and 80 years old with non-small cell lung cancer. Both conserved end residues are part of each CDR3. Each record gives: clone size, V gene, D gene, J gene, CDR3 DNA, CDR3 protein. A D gene is named only where the DNA matches it firmly. Not every row has a clone size; where given, it reads once, few, many or a size class.

>.|TRBV9|.|TRBJ2-7
TGTGCCAGCAGCTTTTCTCCGGCTAGCTCCTACGAGCAGTACTTC
CASSFSPASSYEQYF
>few|TRBV6-6|.|TRBJ2-5
TGTGCCAGCAGCACCGGACTTCAAGAGACCCAGTACTTC
CASSTGLQETQYF
>.|TRBV30|TRBD1|TRBJ1-1
TGTGCCTGGGGACAGGCCCTTTCCACTGAAGCTTTCTTT
CAWGQALSTEAFF
>few|TRBV7-9|.|TRBJ2-7
TGTGCCAGCAGCTTAGCCCGGGGCGAGCAGTACTTC
CASSLARGEQYF
>once|TRBV6-6|.|TRBJ1-3
TGTGCCAGCAGTTACATGGGACCCTCTGGAAACACCATATATTTT
CASSYMGPSGNTIYF
>.|TRBV6-2/TRBV6-3|.|TRBJ1-5
TGTGCCAGCACCCCTTGGAGGGACAGCAATCAGCCCCAGCATTTT
CASTPWRDSNQPQHF
>.|TRBV7-2|.|TRBJ2-3
TGTGCCAGCAGCTTAGCGCTAGGCAGGGGAGCCGCAGATACGCAGTATTTT
CASSLALGRGAADTQYF
>few|TRBV19|.|TRBJ2-6
TGTGCCAGTAGACCAGCGGGTATCCTCTCTGGGGCCAACGTCCTGACTTTC
CASRPAGILSGANVLTF
>once|TRBV5-1|.|TRBJ2-5
TGCGCCAGCAGCGTTATAGGGGTGGAGGAAGAGACCCAGTACTTC
CASSVIGVEEETQYF
>.|TRBV28|.|TRBJ1-2
TGTGCCAGCAGTTTACGGCGGGGGCCTAACTATGGCTACACCTTC
CASSLRRGPNYGYTF
>.|TRBV5-1|TRBD2|TRBJ2-3
TGCGCCAGCAGCCTCGGGACTAGCGGGGTCACAGATACGCAGTATTTT
CASSLGTSGVTDTQYF
>few|TRBV7-8|TRBD2|TRBJ2-7
TGTGCCAGCAGCGGGAAGACTAGCGGGAACTCCTACGAGCAGTACTTC
CASSGKTSGNSYEQYF
>once|TRBV28|TRBD2|TRBJ2-5
TGTGCCAGCAGTTTCGGACTAGCGGGAGGGAGGAAGACCCAGTACTTC
CASSFGLAGGRKTQYF
>.|TRBV7-9|.|TRBJ1-4
TGTGCCAGCAGCCCCATATCTGAAAAACTGTTTTTT
CASSPISEKLFF
>.|TRBV24-1|.|TRBJ2-7
TGTGCCACCAGTGCCGGGTACGAGCAGTACTTC
CATSAGYEQYF
>.|TRBV19|.|TRBJ1-6
TGTGCCAGTAGTATTGTTAGGGGCGTCGGTTCACCCCTCCACTTT
CASSIVRGVGSPLHF
>.|TRBV28|.|TRBJ1-4
TGTGCCAGCAGTTCCGGCAGGGAGGGTGAAAAACTGTTTTTT
CASSSGREGEKLFF
>.|TRBV24-1|.|TRBJ2-3
TGTGCCACCAGTGATCCCATTAGAGACACCTATAGCACAGATACGCAGTATTTT
CATSDPIRDTYSTDTQYF
>few|TRBV7-9|.|TRBJ1-6
TGTGCCAGCAGCTCCGGCGGTTCACCCCTCCACTTT
CASSSGGSPLHF
>few|TRBV6-2/TRBV6-3|TRBD2|TRBJ2-1
TGTGCCAGCAGTCGTACTAGCGGGGGGCGTGAGCAGTTCTTC
CASSRTSGGREQFF
>.|TRBV2|TRBD1|TRBJ2-3
TGTGCCAGGAGAGCGGGGACAGGGACAGATACGCAGTATTTT
CARRAGTGTDTQYF
>.|TRBV5-1|TRBD1|TRBJ2-2
TGCGCCAGCAGCTTGGTTGGGACAGCTACCGGGGAGCTGTTTTTT
CASSLVGTATGELFF